This T cell receptor beta chain is from a study of STAT5B mutations in CD4+ large granular lymphocyte leukemia. A remark on this clone: The antigen is unknown.

The method was immunoSEQ multiplex PCR; TCRdb's version includes in-frame clones alone and lacks a portion of them. This sample has approximately 30,000 clones, with under 80% found just once. Study-level findings and limits: Compared with healthy controls (2/35), patient top clones favored TRBV06 (8/27). Higher CD4+ than CD8+ T-LGLL clonality might reflect small sample size. Without putative leukemic clones, patient CD4-sorted repertoires remained more clonal than healthy CD4+ repertoires. Main leukemic clonotypes were patient-specific, but under 30% appeared at low frequency elsewhere.

The CDR3 sequence is 18 residues long. CDR1 is SGHAT, CDR2 FQNNGV, per germline. V was pared by 5 bases and J by 1 base, with 13 bases of the junction left unmatched. The chain has TRBV11-2 and TRBJ2-3, with 9 bases lining up with TRBD2. The sequencing sample was made of CD4+ T cells from blood buffy coats. The source is a human donor in good health. The CDR3 bases are TGTGCCAGCAGCCCATCGACGGGACTAGCCGTGCGCACAGATACGCAGTATTTT. This encodes CASSPSTGLAVRTDTQYF.